This T cell receptor beta chain comes out of a study of cytomegalovirus exposure and HLA in healthy donors. Study-wide results and caveats: The study assumed roughly uniform donor sequencing depth for presence/absence analyses.

Details on this clone: Its antigen remains unknown.

With 60 Vbeta and 13 Jbeta primers, the PCR was carried out. Sequenced by immunoSEQ multiplex PCR; TCRdb stores in-frame clones only, minus some. Counted here are about 100,000 clones, around 75% occurring once; the ten biggest clones make up around an eighth. This TCR came from a male donor in good health and CMV-seropositive. The source material was PBMCs.

The CDR3: CASSATGGGGLDYGYTF. The CDR3 region has the DNA TGTGCCAGCAGCGCCACAGGGGGCGGGGGGTTGGACTATGGCTACACCTTC. The chain couples TRBV5-4 to TRBJ1-2; 9 bases align to TRBD1. CDR1 and CDR2 from the germline V gene are SGHNT and YYREEE (reference sequence). CDR3 length: 17 residues. V was pared by 4 bases and J by 3 bases, with 13 bases of the junction left unmatched.